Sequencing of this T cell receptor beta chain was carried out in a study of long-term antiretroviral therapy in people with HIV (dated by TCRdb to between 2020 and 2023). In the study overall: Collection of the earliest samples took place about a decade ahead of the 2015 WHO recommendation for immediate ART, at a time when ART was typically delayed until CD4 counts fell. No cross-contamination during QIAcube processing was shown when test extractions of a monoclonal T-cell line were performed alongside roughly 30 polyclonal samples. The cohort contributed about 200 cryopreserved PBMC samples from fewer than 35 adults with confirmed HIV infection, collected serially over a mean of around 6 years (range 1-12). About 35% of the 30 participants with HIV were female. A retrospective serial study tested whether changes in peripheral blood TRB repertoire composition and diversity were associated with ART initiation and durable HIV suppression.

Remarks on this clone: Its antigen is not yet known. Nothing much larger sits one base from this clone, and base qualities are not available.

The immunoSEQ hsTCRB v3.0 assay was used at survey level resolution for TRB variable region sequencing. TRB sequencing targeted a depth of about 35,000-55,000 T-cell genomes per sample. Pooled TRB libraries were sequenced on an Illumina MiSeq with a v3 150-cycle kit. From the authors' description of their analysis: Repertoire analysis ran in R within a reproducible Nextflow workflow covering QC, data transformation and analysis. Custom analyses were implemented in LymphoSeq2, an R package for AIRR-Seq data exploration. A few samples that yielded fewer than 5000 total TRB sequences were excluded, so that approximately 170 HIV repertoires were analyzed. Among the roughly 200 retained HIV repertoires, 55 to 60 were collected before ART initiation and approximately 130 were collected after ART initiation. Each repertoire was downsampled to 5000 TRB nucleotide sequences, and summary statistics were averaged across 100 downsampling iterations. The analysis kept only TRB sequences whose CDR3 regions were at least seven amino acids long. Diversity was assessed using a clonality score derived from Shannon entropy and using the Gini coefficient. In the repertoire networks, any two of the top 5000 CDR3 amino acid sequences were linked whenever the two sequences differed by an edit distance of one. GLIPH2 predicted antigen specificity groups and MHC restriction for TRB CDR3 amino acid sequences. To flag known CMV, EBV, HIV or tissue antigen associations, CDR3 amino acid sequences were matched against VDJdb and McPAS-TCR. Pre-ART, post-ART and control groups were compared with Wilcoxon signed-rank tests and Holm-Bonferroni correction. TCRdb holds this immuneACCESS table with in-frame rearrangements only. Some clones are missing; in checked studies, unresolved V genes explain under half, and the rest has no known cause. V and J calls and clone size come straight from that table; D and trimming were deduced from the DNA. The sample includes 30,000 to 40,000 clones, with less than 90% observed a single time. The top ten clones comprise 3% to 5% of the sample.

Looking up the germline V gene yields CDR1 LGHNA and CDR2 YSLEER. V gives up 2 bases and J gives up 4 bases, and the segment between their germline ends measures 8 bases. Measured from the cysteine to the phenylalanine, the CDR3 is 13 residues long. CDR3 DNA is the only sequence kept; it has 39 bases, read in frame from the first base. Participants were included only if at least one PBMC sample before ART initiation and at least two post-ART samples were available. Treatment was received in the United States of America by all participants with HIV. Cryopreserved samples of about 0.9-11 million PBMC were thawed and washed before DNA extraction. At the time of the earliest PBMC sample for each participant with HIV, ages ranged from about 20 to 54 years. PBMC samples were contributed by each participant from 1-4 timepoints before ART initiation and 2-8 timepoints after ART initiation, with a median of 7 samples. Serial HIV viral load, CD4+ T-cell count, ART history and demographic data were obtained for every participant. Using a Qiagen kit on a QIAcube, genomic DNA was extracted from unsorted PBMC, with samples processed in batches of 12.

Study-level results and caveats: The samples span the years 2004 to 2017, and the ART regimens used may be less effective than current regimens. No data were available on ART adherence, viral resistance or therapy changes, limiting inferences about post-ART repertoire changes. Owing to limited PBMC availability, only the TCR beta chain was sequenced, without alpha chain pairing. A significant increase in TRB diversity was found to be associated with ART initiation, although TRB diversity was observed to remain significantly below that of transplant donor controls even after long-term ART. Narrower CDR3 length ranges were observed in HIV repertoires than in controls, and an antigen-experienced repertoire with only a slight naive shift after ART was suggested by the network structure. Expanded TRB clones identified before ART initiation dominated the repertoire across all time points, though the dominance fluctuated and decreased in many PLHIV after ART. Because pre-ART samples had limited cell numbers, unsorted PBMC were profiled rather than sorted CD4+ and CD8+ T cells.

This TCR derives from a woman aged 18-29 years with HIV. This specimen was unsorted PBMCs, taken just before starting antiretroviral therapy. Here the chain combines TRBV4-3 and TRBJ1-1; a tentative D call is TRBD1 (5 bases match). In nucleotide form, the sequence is TGCGCCAGCAGCCAATCGGGGACCACTGAAGCTTTCTTT. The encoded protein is CASSQSGTTEAFF.